These 16 T cell receptor beta chains were sequenced from one sample in a study of T cell clonotyping in hematopoietic cell transplantation. The protocol was immunoSEQ multiplex PCR, while the TCRdb copy is restricted to in-frame clones and leaves out a portion. The sample holds around 16,000 clones, 61% seen once. Sequenced material: PBMCs, taken 30 days after allogeneic stem cell transplant. The source is a male patient in his fifties or sixties who had an allogeneic stem cell transplant from an unrelated donor, so T cells may come from the graft donor. Some clones in this sample may be carry-over from other donors' samples.

By its share, this clone is medium-sized (0.01 to 0.1%). The rearrangement links TRBV30 to TRBJ1-1, with D perhaps matching TRBD1 (5 bases). Trimming removed 0 bases at V and 2 bases at J, with 7 bases between. CDR1 is GTSNPN, CDR2 SVGIG, per germline (reference sequence). This CDR3 has 13 amino acids. This chain's CDR3 is CAWSVGPNTEAFF. CDR3 coding DNA: TGTGCCTGGAGTGTGGGACCCAACACTGAAGCTTTCTTT.

The rearrangement uses TRBV27 and TRBJ2-3, with 8 bases matching TRBD2. This CDR3 has 16 amino acids. With 7 bases clipped from V and 0 bases from J, the junction kept 9 bases outside the gene matches. The V gene's germline CDR1 is MNHEY and CDR2 SMNVEV (reference sequence). The CDR3 region has the DNA TGTGCCAGCAACGCACTAGCGGCAACTAGCACAGATACGCAGTATTTT. Translated: CASNALAATSTDTQYF.

The CDR3 region is CASALGRSAYGYTF. CDR3 nucleotide sequence: TGTGCCAGCGCGTTGGGGAGGTCCGCCTATGGCTACACCTTC. This rearrangement joins TRBV6-5 to TRBJ1-2; unclear D gene. Germline CDR1 reads MNHEY; CDR2 reads SVGAGI. Trimming took off 8 bases at V and 4 bases at J, with 17 bases between the two ends. This CDR3 is built from 14 residues.

This clone was counted between two and nine times. This rearrangement joins TRBV9 to TRBJ1-2; D gene unclear. The V and J ends lost 0 bases and 2 bases respectively, with 11 bases between them. The CDR3 totals 15 residues. Germline loops: CDR1 SGDLS, CDR2 YYNGEE. The CDR3 is CASSVDLSVNYGYTF. The CDR3 nucleotides are TGTGCCAGCAGCGTAGACTTGTCCGTCAACTATGGCTACACCTTC.

The chain couples TRBV19 to TRBJ1-2; D might be TRBD1 (6 bases). Trimming cost V 5 bases and J 3 bases, with 13 bases left between them. Germline CDR1 reads LNHDA; CDR2 reads SQIVND (reference sequence). This CDR3 is 14 amino acids long. The CDR3 region is CASSQDRRDYGYTF. The CDR3 region has the DNA TGTGCCAGTAGTCAAGACAGGAGGGACTATGGCTACACCTTC.

The V gene is TRBV25-1, the J gene TRBJ2-6, with unresolved D. Germline assignment: CDR1 MGHDK and CDR2 SYGVNS. The CDR3 consists of 14 residues. V lost 9 bases and J lost 1, with 10 bases in between. CDR3 sequence: CASAPLSGANVLTF. For the CDR3, the DNA is TGTGCCAGTGCCCCCCTATCTGGGGCCAACGTCCTGACTTTC.

V and J are TRBV6-5 and TRBJ1-1; 7 bases line up with TRBD1. The CDR3 runs 11 residues. V trimming: 5 bases; J trimming: 11 bases; junction bases outside the gene matches: 5. In germline, CDR1 is MNHEY, CDR2 SVGAGI. The CDR3 nucleotides are TGTGCCAGCAGTGGACAGGCCGGGGCTTTCTTT. Translation gives CASSGQAGAFF.

The CDR3 sequence is CASNEPGHGGQAFF. The CDR3 nucleotides read TGTGCCAGCAATGAACCGGGACACGGTGGGCAGGCTTTCTTT. The V call is TRBV6-6, the J call TRBJ1-1, with TRBD1 as a possible D gene (6 bases). CDR1 and CDR2 from the germline V gene are MNHNY and SVGAGI (reference sequence). The germline V and J ends were trimmed by 7 bases and 11 bases, with 23 bases remaining between them. The CDR3 contains 14 residues.

By share, this clone ranks as hyperexpanded. This chain links TRBV25-1 with TRBJ1-2; D is unresolved. V was cut by 3 bases and J by 7 bases, with 15 bases left in between. The CDR3 consists of 14 residues. Germline loops: CDR1 MGHDK, CDR2 SYGVNS. DNA of the CDR3: TGTGCCAGCAGTGAGCTCGGGTCGGTATTTGGCTACACCTTC. Its protein is CASSELGSVFGYTF.

J is TRBJ2-3 and V is TRBV5-6, with 8 bases identical to TRBD2. V trimming: 2 bases; J trimming: 2 bases; junction bases outside the gene matches: 1. The CDR3 runs to 14 residues. Germline values: CDR1 SGHDT, CDR2 YYEEEE. CDR3 in DNA: TGTGCCAGCAGCTTCGGGAGGGCCACAGATACGCAGTATTTT. Its protein is CASSFGRATDTQYF.

The chain recombines TRBV9 with TRBJ2-2; TRBD2 matches 7 bases. V dropped 3 bases and J dropped 6; count of bases not matched to a gene: 2. This CDR3 is 13 amino acids long. Germline V gene sequence: CDR1 SGDLS, CDR2 YYNGEE. The CDR3 here is CASSGGSPGELFF. CDR3 DNA sequence: TGTGCCAGCAGCGGCGGGAGCCCCGGGGAGCTGTTTTTT. The whole variable domain, remainder taken from reference TRBV9 and TRBJ2-2, is DSGVTQTPKHLITATGQRVTLRCSPRSGDLSVYWYQQSLDQGLQFLIQYYNGEERAKGNILERFSAQQFPDLHSELNLSSLELGDSALYFCASSGGSPGELFFGEGSRLTVL.

The chain joins TRBV7-2 to TRBJ2-7; 8 bases match TRBD2. CDR3 length equals 15 residues. After removal of 5 bases from V and 5 bases from J, the junction contained 11 bases not matched to a gene. Germline V CDR1 and CDR2: SGHTA, FQGNSA. The CDR3 coding sequence is TGTGCCAGCAGCGATCGAACCGGGGGGGTAAACGAGCAGTACTTC. Its protein product is CASSDRTGGVNEQYF.

The genes are TRBV4-1 and TRBJ1-4, with D unresolved. V lost 4 bases, J lost 8 bases, and 17 bases lay in between. The germline V gene encodes CDR1 MGHRA and CDR2 YSYEKL. The CDR3 sequence is 15 residues long. The CDR3 region has the DNA TGCGCCAGCAGCCCTGCAAGGCCCGGGGTGGAAAAACTGTTTTTT. Translating it yields CASSPARPGVEKLFF.

This rearrangement joins TRBV7-9 to TRBJ1-1; no firm D call. Trimming shortened V by 3 bases and J by 3 bases, and 8 bases separated the two germline ends. Germline V gene data show CDR1 as SEHNR and CDR2 as FQNEAQ (reference sequence). The CDR3 loop spans 13 amino acids. In DNA form, the CDR3 reads TGTGCCAGCAGCTTCGGGGTAGACACTGAAGCTTTCTTT. This translates into CASSFGVDTEAFF.

The chain combines TRBV28 with TRBJ2-7; D gene ambiguous. The CDR3 extends over 14 amino acids. The V gene's germline CDR1 is MDHEN and CDR2 SYDVKM. The V end was cut by 3 bases, the J end by 3 bases, with 12 bases between. CDR3 in amino acids: CASSFSGRNYEQYF. The CDR3 DNA reads TGTGCCAGCAGTTTTTCGGGCAGGAACTACGAGCAGTACTTC.

This chain uses TRBV6-5 with TRBJ1-5; no clear D. Trimming took off 11 bases at V and 2 bases at J, with 19 bases between the two ends. Per the germline V gene, CDR1 is MNHEY and CDR2 is SVGAGI. The CDR3 runs 15 residues. CDR3 in amino acids: CAVGGPSTGNQPQHF. The CDR3 DNA sequence: TGTGCCGTAGGCGGGCCGTCTACGGGCAATCAGCCCCAGCATTTT.